Listed below are T cell receptor beta chains from one sample, sequenced in a study of cytomegalovirus exposure and HLA in healthy donors. The protocol was immunoSEQ multiplex PCR, while the TCRdb copy is restricted to in-frame clones and leaves out a portion. The repertoire holds some 150,000 clones, with roughly 60% as singletons. Sequenced sample: PBMCs. The receptors derive from a woman aged 40 to 50 in good health and CMV-seronegative. Each CDR3 is given with its conserved first and last residue. The D gene is left open where the match is weak. For some rows the clone size is stated as once, few or many, or as a class when expanded; others skip it.

cdr3_aa: CASSHVGRGTEAFF
cdr3_nt: TGTGCCAGCAGCCATGTGGGGCGCGGTACTGAAGCTTTCTTT
clone_size: NA
v_call: TRBV7-2
d_call: NA
j_call: TRBJ1-1

cdr3_aa: CASSGDRGYNEQFF
cdr3_nt: TGTGCCAGCAGTGGGGACAGGGGTTACAATGAGCAGTTCTTC
clone_size: NA
v_call: TRBV2
d_call: TRBD1
j_call: TRBJ2-1

cdr3_aa: CASCPSVNTEAFF
cdr3_nt: TGTGCCTCATGCCCGTCGGTGAACACTGAAGCTTTCTTT
clone_size: NA
v_call: TRBV10-3
d_call: NA
j_call: TRBJ1-1

cdr3_aa: CASSLAGRPDRFLPGTEAFF
cdr3_nt: TGCGCCAGCAGCTTGGCCGGACGACCCGACAGGTTTCTCCCGGGGACTGAAGCTTTCTTT
clone_size: NA
v_call: TRBV5-1
d_call: NA
j_call: TRBJ1-1

cdr3_aa: CSASRVDEQFF
cdr3_nt: TGCAGTGCTAGTCGCGTGGATGAGCAGTTCTTC
clone_size: NA
v_call: TRBV20-1
d_call: NA
j_call: TRBJ2-1

cdr3_aa: CASSPTGALNIPQHF
cdr3_nt: TGCGCCAGCAGTCCTACAGGGGCCCTTAACATTCCCCAGCATTTT
clone_size: NA
v_call: TRBV4-1
d_call: TRBD1
j_call: TRBJ1-5

cdr3_aa: CASSLTGNHSPLHF
cdr3_nt: TGTGCCAGCAGTTTAACGGGAAACCATTCACCCCTCCACTTT
clone_size: NA
v_call: TRBV27
d_call: NA
j_call: TRBJ1-6

cdr3_aa: CASSSGLAGAPRDTQYF
cdr3_nt: TGTGCCAGCAGCTCGGGACTAGCGGGGGCGCCCCGAGATACGCAGTATTTT
clone_size: few
v_call: TRBV13
d_call: TRBD2
j_call: TRBJ2-3

cdr3_aa: CAWSAGGSGNTIYF
cdr3_nt: TGTGCCTGGAGTGCAGGGGGCTCTGGAAACACCATATATTTT
clone_size: NA
v_call: TRBV30
d_call: TRBD1
j_call: TRBJ1-3

cdr3_aa: CASSLSLTGGTAFF
cdr3_nt: TGTGCCAGCAGTTTAAGCTTAACAGGGGGCACAGCTTTCTTT
clone_size: NA
v_call: TRBV28
d_call: TRBD1
j_call: TRBJ1-1

cdr3_aa: CASSYSNGEAFF
cdr3_nt: TGTGCCAGCAGTTACTCGAATGGCGAAGCTTTCTTT
clone_size: NA
v_call: TRBV6-6
d_call: NA
j_call: TRBJ1-1

cdr3_aa: CASSATSRVTEAFF
cdr3_nt: TGTGCCAGCAGTGCGACGTCCAGGGTCACTGAAGCTTTCTTT
clone_size: NA
v_call: TRBV6-4
d_call: NA
j_call: TRBJ1-1

cdr3_aa: CASSLPLAGGIISGANVLTF
cdr3_nt: TGTGCCAGCAGCTTACCCCTAGCGGGGGGGATAATCTCTGGGGCCAACGTCCTGACTTTC
clone_size: NA
v_call: TRBV7-8
d_call: TRBD2
j_call: TRBJ2-6

cdr3_aa: CASRQATPEDTQYF
cdr3_nt: TGTGCCAGTCGTCAGGCTACCCCAGAAGATACGCAGTATTTT
clone_size: NA
v_call: TRBV2
d_call: NA
j_call: TRBJ2-3

cdr3_aa: CASSPSDRAGTEAFF
cdr3_nt: TGTGCCAGCTCACCTTCGGACAGGGCGGGGACTGAAGCTTTCTTT
clone_size: once
v_call: TRBV18
d_call: TRBD1
j_call: TRBJ1-1

cdr3_aa: CASSQNYPSDDTQYF
cdr3_nt: TGCGCCAGCAGCCAGAACTATCCTTCCGATGATACGCAGTATTTT
clone_size: few
v_call: TRBV4-1
d_call: NA
j_call: TRBJ2-3

cdr3_aa: CASRDRGALNTEAFF
cdr3_nt: TGTGCCAGCCGGGACAGGGGGGCTTTGAACACTGAAGCTTTCTTT
clone_size: NA
v_call: TRBV6-1
d_call: TRBD1
j_call: TRBJ1-1

cdr3_aa: CASSLAGREETQYF
cdr3_nt: TGTGCCAGCAGCTTAGCAGGGAGGGAGGAGACCCAGTACTTC
clone_size: NA
v_call: TRBV7-7
d_call: TRBD2
j_call: TRBJ2-5

cdr3_aa: CASSLDRPNTGELFF
cdr3_nt: TGCGCCAGCAGCTTGGACAGGCCGAACACCGGGGAGCTGTTTTTT
clone_size: once
v_call: TRBV5-1
d_call: NA
j_call: TRBJ2-2

cdr3_aa: CASSQGFYGTGLEKLFF
cdr3_nt: TGTGCCAGCAGCCAAGGATTTTACGGGACAGGGCTGGAAAAACTGTTTTTT
clone_size: few
v_call: TRBV14
d_call: TRBD1
j_call: TRBJ1-4

cdr3_aa: CASSQNVGGVDEQFF
cdr3_nt: TGCGCCAGCAGCCAAAATGTAGGGGGGGTGGATGAGCAGTTCTTC
clone_size: few
v_call: TRBV4-1
d_call: NA
j_call: TRBJ2-1

cdr3_aa: CASSLGGQPRSGF
cdr3_nt: TGTGCCAGCAGCTTAGGGGGACAGCCAAGATCGGGATTT
clone_size: few
v_call: TRBV7-9
d_call: TRBD1
j_call: TRBJ2-3

cdr3_aa: CASSSHYEQYF
cdr3_nt: TGTGCCAGCAGCTCCCACTACGAGCAGTACTTC
clone_size: NA
v_call: TRBV7-3
d_call: NA
j_call: TRBJ2-7

cdr3_aa: CASSQGRLGVNTEAFF
cdr3_nt: TGCGCCAGCAGCCAAGGACGTTTAGGAGTTAACACTGAAGCTTTCTTT
clone_size: few
v_call: TRBV4-1
d_call: NA
j_call: TRBJ1-1

cdr3_aa: CASSLTGGLETQYF
cdr3_nt: TGTGCCAGCAGCTTGACAGGGGGGTTAGAGACCCAGTACTTC
clone_size: NA
v_call: TRBV5-6
d_call: TRBD1
j_call: TRBJ2-5

cdr3_aa: CASSLRGGMNTEAFF
cdr3_nt: TGTGCCAGCAGCCTTCGGGGGGGCATGAACACTGAAGCTTTCTTT
clone_size: NA
v_call: TRBV7-2
d_call: NA
j_call: TRBJ1-1

cdr3_aa: CASSQMWASGSTDTQYF
cdr3_nt: TGCGCCAGCAGCCAAATGTGGGCTAGCGGAAGCACAGATACGCAGTATTTT
clone_size: NA
v_call: TRBV4-1
d_call: TRBD2
j_call: TRBJ2-3

cdr3_aa: CASSVGGGTGGGGYGYTF
cdr3_nt: TGTGCCAGCAGCGTAGGAGGTGGGACAGGGGGCGGCGGCTATGGCTACACCTTC
clone_size: NA
v_call: TRBV9
d_call: TRBD1
j_call: TRBJ1-2

cdr3_aa: CASSSSLSGTEAFF
cdr3_nt: TGTGCCAGCAGTTCCTCCCTGAGTGGCACTGAAGCTTTCTTT
clone_size: few
v_call: TRBV6-6
d_call: NA
j_call: TRBJ1-1

cdr3_aa: CASSLRQRASRRAFF
cdr3_nt: TGTGCCAGCAGCCTCCGACAGCGAGCTTCGAGGAGAGCTTTCTTT
clone_size: NA
v_call: TRBV12-1
d_call: NA
j_call: TRBJ1-1

cdr3_aa: CSVPGDRVYEQYF
cdr3_nt: TGCAGCGTTCCCGGGGACAGGGTCTACGAGCAGTACTTC
clone_size: NA
v_call: TRBV29-1
d_call: TRBD1
j_call: TRBJ2-7

cdr3_aa: CASSAGFSNQPQHF
cdr3_nt: TGTGCCAGCAGTGCGGGGTTTAGCAATCAGCCCCAGCATTTT
clone_size: NA
v_call: TRBV7-2
d_call: NA
j_call: TRBJ1-5

cdr3_aa: CASSYTGFGMNTEAFF
cdr3_nt: TGTGCCAGCAGTTACACAGGGTTCGGAATGAACACTGAAGCTTTCTTT
clone_size: NA
v_call: TRBV28
d_call: NA
j_call: TRBJ1-1

cdr3_aa: CASSLIAGGSEQFF
cdr3_nt: TGTGCCAGCAGCCTTATAGCGGGGGGTTCTGAGCAGTTCTTC
clone_size: NA
v_call: TRBV5-4
d_call: TRBD2
j_call: TRBJ2-1

cdr3_aa: CASSRQGASYNSPLHF
cdr3_nt: TGTGCCAGCAGTCGACAGGGGGCATCCTATAATTCACCCCTCCACTTT
clone_size: NA
v_call: TRBV7-2
d_call: TRBD1
j_call: TRBJ1-6

cdr3_aa: CASSLVAGGPYNEQFF
cdr3_nt: TGTGCCAGCAGCTTAGTAGCGGGGGGCCCCTACAATGAGCAGTTCTTC
clone_size: NA
v_call: TRBV11-2
d_call: TRBD2
j_call: TRBJ2-1

cdr3_aa: CASTLQGTGQETQYF
cdr3_nt: TGTGCCAGCACCCTACAGGGGACAGGACAAGAGACCCAGTACTTC
clone_size: once
v_call: TRBV6-1
d_call: TRBD1
j_call: TRBJ2-5

cdr3_aa: CASSNSGGANEQYF
cdr3_nt: TGTGCCAGCTCGAATAGCGGGGGGGCCAACGAGCAGTACTTC
clone_size: NA
v_call: TRBV18
d_call: TRBD2
j_call: TRBJ2-7

cdr3_aa: CASSDSDVSRVAQHF
cdr3_nt: TGTGCCAGCAGTGATAGCGACGTCTCAAGGGTGGCCCAGCATTTT
clone_size: NA
v_call: TRBV2
d_call: NA
j_call: TRBJ1-5

cdr3_aa: CASTRQETYEQYF
cdr3_nt: TGTGCCAGCACCAGGCAAGAAACCTACGAGCAGTACTTC
clone_size: NA
v_call: TRBV7-9
d_call: NA
j_call: TRBJ2-7

cdr3_aa: CASSNRGMNTEAFF
cdr3_nt: TGTGCCAGCAGCAACAGGGGAATGAACACTGAAGCTTTCTTT
clone_size: NA
v_call: TRBV6-5
d_call: TRBD1
j_call: TRBJ1-1

cdr3_aa: CASSVVLSTEAFF
cdr3_nt: TGTGCCAGCAGCGTAGTACTGAGCACTGAAGCTTTCTTT
clone_size: NA
v_call: TRBV9
d_call: NA
j_call: TRBJ1-1

cdr3_aa: CATSRDTPPMNTEAFF
cdr3_nt: TGTGCCACCAGCAGAGATACACCCCCGATGAACACTGAAGCTTTCTTT
clone_size: NA
v_call: TRBV15
d_call: NA
j_call: TRBJ1-1

cdr3_aa: CASSLARRVPETQYF
cdr3_nt: TGTGCCAGCAGCTTAGCTCGCAGGGTTCCAGAGACCCAGTACTTC
clone_size: NA
v_call: TRBV7-2
d_call: NA
j_call: TRBJ2-5

cdr3_aa: CASSYGSGGLAKNIQYF
cdr3_nt: TGTGCCAGCAGTTATGGTTCCGGGGGTTTAGCCAAAAACATTCAGTACTTC
clone_size: NA
v_call: TRBV5-8
d_call: NA
j_call: TRBJ2-4

cdr3_aa: CASSQTTGLGGYTF
cdr3_nt: TGTGCCAGCAGTCAAACGACAGGGCTGGGAGGCTACACCTTC
clone_size: once
v_call: TRBV7-2
d_call: TRBD1
j_call: TRBJ1-2